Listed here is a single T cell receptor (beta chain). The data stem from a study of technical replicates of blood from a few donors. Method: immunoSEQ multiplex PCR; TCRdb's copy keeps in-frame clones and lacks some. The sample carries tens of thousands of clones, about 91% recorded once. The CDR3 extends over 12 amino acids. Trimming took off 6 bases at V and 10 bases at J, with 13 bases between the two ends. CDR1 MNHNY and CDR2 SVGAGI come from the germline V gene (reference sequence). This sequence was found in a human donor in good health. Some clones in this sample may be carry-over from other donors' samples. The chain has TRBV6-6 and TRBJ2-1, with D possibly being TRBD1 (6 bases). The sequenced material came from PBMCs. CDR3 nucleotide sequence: TGTGCCAGCAGCCCAGGGGTCTGGGAGCAGTTCTTC. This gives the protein CASSPGVWEQFF.